The 18 T cell receptor beta chains reported below all come from one sample, sequenced in a study of beta chain features in type 1 diabetes (dated by TCRdb to between 2018 and 2020). The research as a whole found: A moderate but significant shortening of TCRB CDR3 length was observed in type 1 diabetes patients in all four CD4+ subsets.

Their antigen targets remain unknown. The library was made by the immunoSEQ multiplex PCR assay. The High Capacity cDNA Reverse Transcription Kit was used to reverse transcribe all of the isolated RNA, meaning that expressed TCRB transcripts were what got sequenced. Not all clones reach the TCRdb copy of this immuneACCESS table, which keeps in-frame sequences only. Checked studies attribute under half of the gap to unresolved V genes and leave the rest unexplained. The sample includes 150,000 to 170,000 clones, with about 9.3% observed a single time. The ten largest clones represent around 0.48% of the sample. The sample taken for sequencing was central memory CD4+ T cells from blood. All receptors come from a man younger than 40 with type 1 diabetes.

The chain combines TRBV27 with TRBJ1-1, with 7 bases matching TRBD1. CDR1 and CDR2 (germline): MNHEY, SMNVEV (reference sequence). The CDR3 consists of 13 residues. Germline trimming cut 5 bases from V and 4 bases from J; bases unmatched to any gene: 4. The DNA for the CDR3 is TGTGCCAGCAGTAATCGACAGGGCACTGAAGCTTTCTTT. This codes for CASSNRQGTEAFF.

V usage is TRBV10-3 and J usage is TRBJ2-2, with 8 nucleotides matching TRBD1. The junction had 8 bases not matched to a gene; V was cut back by 4 bases and J by 4 bases. The germline V gene encodes CDR1 ENHRY and CDR2 SYGVKD. There are 16 residues in the CDR3. CDR3 sequence: CAISGMGTGSTGELFF. Here the CDR3 DNA reads TGTGCCATCAGTGGGATGGGGACAGGCTCCACCGGGGAGCTGTTTTTT.

The sample holds one count of this clone. A clone one base away is much larger, so this may be a read error. J is TRBJ2-1 and V is TRBV11-3; maybe TRBD2 (5 bases). Germline-derived CDR1 and CDR2 are SGHNT and YENEEA. The CDR3 runs to 15 residues. Trimming removed 3 bases at V and 0 bases at J, with 9 bases between. The CDR3 sequence is CASSFRGSSYNEQFF. For the CDR3, the DNA is TGTGCCAGCAGCTTTAGAGGGAGCTCCTACAATGAGCAGTTCTTC.

The chain couples TRBV4-3 to TRBJ1-4; D remains ambiguous. The CDR3 loop spans 15 amino acids. CDR1 and CDR2 from the germline V gene are LGHNA and YSLEER. Trimming left V 1 base short and J 5 bases short, with 11 bases between. The DNA of the CDR3 is TGCGCCAGCAGCCAAGCGGAGTCTCAGAATGAAAAACTGTTTTTT. The encoded protein is CASSQAESQNEKLFF.

This clone occurred a few times. This chain connects TRBV19 to TRBJ2-5; D perhaps matches TRBD2 (6 bases). Per germline, CDR1 LNHDA and CDR2 SQIVND (reference sequence). The CDR3 loop spans 14 amino acids. The V end lost 5 bases, the J end lost 3 bases, and 13 bases lay between the germline ends. CDR3 protein: CASSHSSGEETQYF. In DNA, the CDR3 is TGTGCCAGTAGTCACAGTAGCGGAGAAGAGACCCAGTACTTC.

The rearrangement uses TRBV6-6 and TRBJ1-3, with 10 positions matching TRBD1. The CDR3 sequence is 14 residues long. The ends lost 8 bases at V and 6 bases at J; junction bases unmatched: 7. Germline CDR1 and CDR2: MNHNY and SVGAGI (reference sequence). The CDR3 region is CASGIGTGVNTIYF. The DNA for the CDR3 is TGTGCCAGCGGGATAGGGACAGGGGTAAACACCATATATTTT.

The V gene is TRBV11-2, the J gene TRBJ2-5; 9 bases are shared with TRBD1. The CDR3 totals 15 residues. From germline, CDR1 is SGHAT and CDR2 FQNNGV. J was trimmed by 2 bases and V by 5 bases; bases with no gene match: 6. The CDR3: CASSLWDRAQETQYF. The CDR3 region has the DNA TGTGCCAGCAGCCTCTGGGACAGGGCGCAAGAGACCCAGTACTTC.

The chain is built from TRBV30 and TRBJ2-5; 12 bases map to TRBD2. The V and J ends lost 7 bases and 5 bases, in that order; junction bases with no gene match: 8. Per the germline V gene, CDR1 is GTSNPN and CDR2 is SVGIG (reference sequence). CDR3 length: 14 residues. The CDR3 sequence: CASSGRVLGETQYF. The CDR3 coding sequence is TGTGCCTCTAGCGGGAGGGTCTTAGGGGAGACCCAGTACTTC.

The rearrangement links TRBV5-1 to TRBJ2-4, with 7 bases that match TRBD1. Germline loops: CDR1 SGHRS, CDR2 YFSETQ. With 2 bases clipped from V and 8 bases from J, the junction kept 1 base outside the gene matches. CDR3 length: 12 amino acids. DNA of the CDR3: TGCGCCAGCAGCTTCCAGGGGGACATTCAGTACTTC. Its translation is CASSFQGDIQYF.

This clone was observed a handful of times. The chain combines TRBV28 with TRBJ2-5; 9 nucleotides match TRBD2. The V segment lost 3 bases and the J segment 5 bases; nucleotides outside the gene matches: 13. The V gene's germline CDR1 is MDHEN and CDR2 SYDVKM. This CDR3 is 17 amino acids long. CDR3 sequence reads: CASSLLDIAGVWETQYF. The CDR3 DNA sequence: TGTGCCAGCAGTTTGCTCGATATAGCGGGAGTTTGGGAGACCCAGTACTTC. The variable domain in full, completed from reference TRBV28 and TRBJ2-5, reads DVKVTQSSRYLVKRTGEKVFLECVQDMDHENMFWYRQDPGLGLRLIYFSYDVKMKEKGDIPEGYSVSREKKERFSLILESASTNQTSMYLCASSLLDIAGVWETQYFGPGTRLLVL.

The chain links TRBV5-4 to TRBJ2-1; 14 bases are shared with TRBD2. This CDR3 is 14 amino acids long. The V segment lost 5 bases and the J segment 10 bases; nucleotides outside the gene matches: 5. Germline lookup yields CDR1 SGHNT and CDR2 YYREEE (reference sequence). CDR3 DNA: TGTGCCAGCAGTGGGACTAGCGGGAGCGGGGAGCAGTTCTTC. It is translated as CASSGTSGSGEQFF.

This clone was seen more than once but under ten times. The chain is built from TRBV9 and TRBJ2-7; TRBD2 matches 7 bases. V lost 0 bases to trimming and J lost 4 bases; unmatched junction nucleotides: 10. This CDR3 has 16 amino acids. Germline V gene data show CDR1 as SGDLS and CDR2 as YYNGEE. CDR3 coding DNA: TGTGCCAGCAGCGTAGCCCCTAGCGGTGATGGGTACGAGCAGTACTTC. Translated: CASSVAPSGDGYEQYF.

This clone has only a few counts. The V and J genes are TRBV11-3 and TRBJ2-7; 7 bases match TRBD1. From germline, CDR1 is SGHNT and CDR2 YENEEA. V lost 6 bases to trimming and J lost 5 bases; unmatched junction nucleotides: 4. This CDR3 has 12 residues. The CDR3 here is CASSRQGHEQYF. The CDR3 DNA sequence: TGTGCCAGCAGTCGACAGGGCCACGAGCAGTACTTC.

J is TRBJ2-7 and V is TRBV6-5, with 7 nucleotides matching TRBD1. Germline V CDR1 and CDR2: MNHEY, SVGAGI. The V gene end was trimmed by 4 bases and the J gene end by 5 bases; junction bases not matched to a gene: 8. The CDR3 is 14 amino acids. In nucleotides, the CDR3 is TGTGCCAGCAGTTCTAGAGACAGGGTCCACGAGCAGTACTTC. It translates to CASSSRDRVHEQYF.

The rearrangement links TRBV6-5 to TRBJ1-1, with D maybe TRBD1 (6 bases). The CDR3 covers 13 residues. The V end was cut by 5 bases, the J end by 0 bases, with 7 bases between. Germline-derived CDR1 and CDR2 are MNHEY and SVGAGI. CDR3 bases: TGTGCCAGCAGTCGACAGGTGAACACTGAAGCTTTCTTT. Translated: CASSRQVNTEAFF.

This chain connects TRBV10-3 to TRBJ2-3; 10 bases line up with TRBD2. From germline, CDR1 is ENHRY and CDR2 SYGVKD. This CDR3 region has 15 residues. J lost 0 bases, V lost 6 bases, and 3 bases had no gene match. The CDR3 loop is CAISTSGTSTDTQYF. CDR3 nucleotides: TGTGCCATCAGCACTAGCGGGACTAGCACAGATACGCAGTATTTT.

J is TRBJ1-4 and V is TRBV7-2; a possible D gene is TRBD1 (5 bases). V was clipped by 2 bases and J by 0 bases, with 7 bases between them. There are 15 residues in the CDR3. From germline, CDR1 is SGHTA and CDR2 FQGNSA. The CDR3 loop is CASSLTGATNEKLFF. The DNA of the CDR3 is TGTGCCAGCAGCTTAACAGGAGCAACTAATGAAAAACTGTTTTTT.

This clone was seen a few times. The V call is TRBV18, the J call TRBJ2-1, with D uncertain. The CDR3 sequence is 11 residues long. Germline assignment: CDR1 KGHSH and CDR2 LQKENI. V lost 2 bases and J 8 bases, leaving 4 bases between the germline ends. The CDR3 reads CASSPNYEQFF. The CDR3 nucleotides read TGTGCCAGCTCACCAAACTATGAGCAGTTCTTC.